The 24 T cell receptor beta chains below all came from one sample that was sequenced in a study of T-cell memory formation after mild COVID-19 (dated by TCRdb to the early 2020s). The receptor library was made with 5' RACE. Instrument on record: Illumina NovaSeq 6000. The raw public data were reprocessed by TCRdb itself: fastp quality trimming at Q25, MiXCR clonotype calling, in-frame beta chains only. Rows are unified per CDR3 protein, each entry keeping the most common DNA and genes. The sample table shows fewer than 700,000 distinct CDR3 sequences, and about 22% are seen once. Approximately 8.4% of the sample belongs to the ten largest clones. Sequencing used PBMCs or a T cell subset sorted from them (not recorded which). The receptor set was obtained from an adult woman who had mild COVID-19 (a few samples of this study predate the infection). The sample titles of this study are shuffled in the database, so cell type and time point are left out; the donor was told from shared clones.

This clonotype occurred a few times. The chain recombines TRBV12-1 with TRBJ2-3. TRBV12-1 corresponds to a pseudogene. There are 15 residues in the CDR3. The CDR3 nucleotides read TGTGCCAGCAGCTTTGTGAGCCTGGGTACAGATACGCAGTATTTT. Translation gives CASSFVSLGTDTQYF.

The rearrangement joins TRBV9 to TRBJ2-5; D is uncertain. V was clipped by 0 bases and J by 1 base, with 10 bases between them. Germline V gives CDR1 SGDLS, CDR2 YYNGEE. The CDR3 extends over 15 amino acids. Written as DNA, the CDR3 is TGTGCCAGCAGCGTAGGATCTGCGCTCCAAGAGACCCAGTACTTC. This translates into CASSVGSALQETQYF.

This clonotype was found a few times. The chain links TRBV7-9 to TRBJ2-2; tentatively, D is TRBD1 (6 bases). The CDR3 totals 16 residues. In germline, CDR1 is SEHNR, CDR2 FQNEAQ (reference sequence). Deletions cut 6 bases from V and 0 bases from J, with 14 bases between. The CDR3 reads CASRDGGITNTGELFF. CDR3 bases: TGTGCCAGCAGGGATGGGGGCATAACGAACACCGGGGAGCTGTTTTTT. Together with reference TRBV7-9 and TRBJ2-2, the CDR3 gives the full variable domain: DTGVSQNPRHKITKRGQNVTFRCDPISEHNRLYWYRQTLGQGPEFLTYFQNEAQLEKSRLLSDRFSAERPKGSFSTLEIQRTEQGDSAMYLCASRDGGITNTGELFFGEGSRLTVL.

The CDR3, as DNA: TGTGCCAGCAGCCCCACAGGGATCGGCATTCAGTACTTC. Residues: CASSPTGIGIQYF. V usage is TRBV7-6 and J usage is TRBJ2-4, with D possibly TRBD1 on 6 matching bases. CDR1 is SGHVS, CDR2 FNYEAQ, per germline. The V end lost 5 bases, the J end lost 9 bases, and 14 bases lay between the germline ends. This CDR3 spans 13 amino acids. The full variable domain, completed using reference TRBV7-6 and TRBJ2-4, is GAGVSQSPRYKVTKRGQDVALRCDPISGHVSLYWYRQALGQGPEFLTYFNYEAQQDKSGLPNDRFSAERPEGSISTLTIQRTEQRDSAMYRCASSPTGIGIQYFGAGTRLSVL.

The chain links TRBV7-2 to TRBJ2-1; 15 bases line up with TRBD2. V was clipped by 10 bases and J by 4 bases; unmatched bases: 5. CDR3 length equals 15 residues. From germline, CDR1 is SGHTA and CDR2 FQGNSA. CDR3 nucleotides: TGTGCCACGGGACTAGCGGGAGGTTCATACAATGAGCAGTTCTTC. Translated, it gives CATGLAGGSYNEQFF.

This clonotype was picked up a small number of times. As DNA, the CDR3 is TGTGCCAGCAGCTTTGGCGCAGATAGCACAGATACGCAGTATTTT. Translated, it gives CASSFGADSTDTQYF. V and J are TRBV5-4 and TRBJ2-3; D not resolved. V was trimmed by 2 bases and J by 0 bases, leaving 10 bases between them. There are 15 residues in the CDR3. Germline CDR1 and CDR2: SGHNT and YYREEE (reference sequence).

This rearrangement joins TRBV10-3 to TRBJ2-5; 11 nucleotides agree with TRBD2. The CDR3 is 17 residues long. V shed 0 bases, J shed 1 base, and the junction held 4 bases outside the gene matches. The germline V gene has CDR1 ENHRY and CDR2 SYGVKD. This chain's CDR3 is CAISESLAGASQETQYF. The DNA for the CDR3 is TGTGCCATCAGTGAGTCACTAGCGGGGGCTTCCCAAGAGACCCAGTACTTC.

The chain employs TRBV30 and TRBJ2-5; 7 bases are shared with TRBD2. The V gene end was trimmed by 4 bases and the J gene end by 5 bases; junction bases not matched to a gene: 4. Germline V gene data show CDR1 as GTSNPN and CDR2 as SVGIG (reference sequence). The CDR3 runs 12 residues. This chain's CDR3 is CAWTGGWETQYF. The CDR3 bases are TGTGCCTGGACGGGGGGATGGGAGACCCAGTACTTC.

This clonotype was counted at least ten times. The rearrangement uses TRBV27 and TRBJ2-1; D possibly corresponds to TRBD1 (5 bases). V was cut by 0 bases and J by 2 bases, with 8 bases left in between. This CDR3 comprises 15 residues. Germline CDR1 MNHEY, CDR2 SMNVEV (reference sequence). The CDR3 sequence is CASSLSGLPYNEQFF. The CDR3, as DNA: TGTGCCAGCAGTTTATCGGGGCTTCCCTACAATGAGCAGTTCTTC.

The chain joins TRBV12-3 or TRBV12-4 to TRBJ2-2; unclear D gene. The CDR3 extends over 15 amino acids. Trimming took 2 bases from V and 2 from J, leaving 9 bases between them. The chain's CDR3 is CASSLQTFNTGELFF. The CDR3 nucleotides read TGTGCCAGCAGTTTACAGACTTTTAACACCGGGGAGCTGTTTTTT.

The CDR3 DNA reads as TGTGCCAGTAGTATCCCCCGCAATCAGCCCCAGCATTTT. The encoded protein is CASSIPRNQPQHF. The rearrangement uses TRBV19 and TRBJ1-5; the D is unclear. Germline V CDR1 and CDR2: LNHDA, SQIVND (reference sequence). V was pared by 3 bases and J by 2 bases, with 5 bases between. The CDR3 runs to 13 residues.

This clonotype was recorded a few times. V gene TRBV24-1 combines with J gene TRBJ2-3; D gene unclear. The CDR3 contains 12 residues. Trimming took off 2 bases at V and 6 bases at J, with 5 bases between the two ends. The germline V gene encodes CDR1 KGHDR and CDR2 SFDVKD. The CDR3 DNA sequence: TGTGCCACCAGTGATTATGGGGATACGCAGTATTTT. Its protein is CATSDYGDTQYF.

This clonotype was observed a few times. CDR3 coding DNA: TGTGCCAGTAGTATGTTGGTGAGCAATCAGCCCCAGCATTTT. This translates into CASSMLVSNQPQHF. The chain uses TRBV19 and TRBJ1-5; no firm D call. The CDR3 is 14 residues long. With 3 bases removed from V and 1 base from J, the gap between germline ends came to 7 bases. CDR1 is LNHDA and CDR2 is SQIVND in the germline V gene (reference sequence).

J is TRBJ1-1 and V is TRBV7-8, with D hard to call. Trimming took 4 bases from V and 3 from J, leaving 18 bases between them. This CDR3 has 16 amino acids. Per the germline V gene, CDR1 is SGHVS and CDR2 is FQNEAQ. The CDR3 region has the DNA TGTGCCAGCAGCTCAAATCAGGCTCACGCGGACACTGAAGCTTTCTTT. This translates into CASSSNQAHADTEAFF.

J is TRBJ1-1 and V is TRBV11-2, with D perhaps matching TRBD1 (6 bases). Germline V gene data show CDR1 as SGHAT and CDR2 as FQNNGV. V lost 7 bases, J lost 3 bases, and 21 bases lay in between. The CDR3 runs 16 residues. CDR3 sequence: CASTTLRGGRDTEAFF. The CDR3 DNA sequence: TGTGCCAGCACCACCCTCCGCGGGGGGCGCGACACTGAAGCTTTCTTT. Looking up the rest from reference TRBV11-2 and TRBJ1-1 gives the full variable domain: EAGVAQSPRYKIIEKRQSVAFWCNPISGHATLYWYQQILGQGPKLLIQFQNNGVVDDSQLPKDRFSAERLKGVDSTLKIQPAKLEDSAVYLCASTTLRGGRDTEAFFGQGTRLTVV.

This chain uses TRBV24-1 with TRBJ2-1; 9 bases are a match to TRBD2. Germline CDR1 reads KGHDR; CDR2 reads SFDVKD. This CDR3 spans 15 amino acids. The V and J ends lost 5 bases and 7 bases, in that order; junction bases with no gene match: 8. The CDR3 DNA reads TGTGCCACCAGTGGAGCTAGCGGGACGGGGAATGAGCAGTTCTTC. Protein product: CATSGASGTGNEQFF.

This clonotype turned up a few times. The chain employs TRBV29-1 and TRBJ2-5; 7 bases agree with TRBD2. V was pared by 6 bases and J by 2 bases, with 3 bases of the junction left unmatched. Germline CDR1 and CDR2: SQVTM and ANQGSEA. The CDR3 consists of 12 residues. CDR3 sequence reads: CSVERGQETQYF. CDR3 in DNA: TGCAGCGTAGAGCGGGGACAAGAGACCCAGTACTTC.

The chain joins TRBV2 to TRBJ2-3, with no clear D. This CDR3 is 14 amino acids long. CDR1 is SNHLY and CDR2 is FYNNEI in the germline V gene. Trimming stripped 1 base from V and 5 bases from J, with 10 bases between. The CDR3 DNA is TGTGCCAGCAGTGAAGGGTCCAGCCGAGATACGCAGTATTTT. It specifies CASSEGSSRDTQYF.

This clonotype occurred a few times. This chain joins TRBV20-1 and TRBJ2-7, with D possibly matching TRBD1 (5 bases). The CDR3 runs 13 residues. Germline V gives CDR1 DFQATT, CDR2 SNEGSKA (reference sequence). Between the trimmed V and J ends, which lost 5 bases and 0 bases, there was a span of 11 bases. The CDR3 spells CSAQGISSYEQYF. The CDR3 DNA reads as TGCAGTGCTCAGGGTATTAGCTCCTACGAGCAGTACTTC.

This clonotype was observed many times. The chain joins TRBV5-1 to TRBJ1-2, with a tentative D call TRBD1 (6 bases). The CDR3 runs to 12 residues. In germline, CDR1 is SGHRS, CDR2 YFSETQ. V gave up 2 bases and J gave up 4 bases, with 6 bases separating them. CDR3 bases: TGCGCCAGCAGCTTACAGGGCTATGGCTACACCTTC. This sequence encodes CASSLQGYGYTF.

The rearrangement links TRBV24-1 to TRBJ2-2; D assignment may be TRBD1 or TRBD2 (5 bases each). Trimming pared 5 bases from V and 3 bases from J, leaving 12 bases between. CDR3 size: 15 residues. Germline V gene data show CDR1 as KGHDR and CDR2 as SFDVKD. CDR3 sequence: CATSVGDWDTGELFF. The CDR3 nucleotides are TGTGCCACCAGTGTGGGGGATTGGGACACCGGGGAGCTGTTTTTT.

This clonotype was seen a handful of times. The J gene is TRBJ1-2, the V gene TRBV10-1; 9 nucleotides match TRBD1. The junction had 8 bases not matched to a gene; V was cut back by 6 bases and J by 6 bases. Germline assignment: CDR1 WNHNN and CDR2 SYGVQD (reference sequence). The CDR3 runs to 14 residues. The CDR3 DNA sequence: TGCGCCAGCAGCAATGGGGGGACAGGGAATGGCTACACCTTC. This gives the protein CASSNGGTGNGYTF.

The V gene is TRBV12-3 or TRBV12-4, the J gene TRBJ2-6, with D hard to call. The CDR3 extends over 13 amino acids. V was pared by 6 bases and J by 6 bases, with 9 bases between. The CDR3 reads CASRVHEANVLTF. In DNA, the CDR3 is TGTGCCAGCAGAGTCCATGAGGCCAACGTCCTGACTTTC.

This clonotype was seen a handful of times. The rearrangement joins TRBV24-1 to TRBJ2-2; D unresolved. CDR3 size: 14 residues. V was clipped by 4 bases and J by 5 bases, with 10 bases between them. Germline V lookup: CDR1 KGHDR, CDR2 SFDVKD. CDR3 sequence: CATSDPGRTGELFF. The CDR3 DNA reads as TGTGCCACCAGTGACCCTGGACGGACCGGGGAGCTGTTTTTT.